This T cell receptor beta chain is drawn from a study of T cell responses to AZD1222 COVID-19 vaccine. The CDR3 spans 17 residues. V was clipped by 10 bases and J by 8 bases; unmatched bases: 14. As regards this clone: Its cognate antigen is unknown.

The assay was immunoSEQ multiplex PCR, and TCRdb's table has in-frame clones only and misses some. The sample contains more than 90,000 clones, almost 90% of which appear only once. Broader study findings: Variant regions that are unmutated are reportedly the target of nearly half of spike-specific TCRs. Only after the peak T cell response were repertoires sampled.

The chain links TRBV23-1 to TRBJ2-1; TRBD2 matches 16 bases. TRBV23-1 is annotated as an ORF whose role is uncertain. The input for sequencing was peripheral blood, taken 28 days after the second AZD1222 dose. The TCR originated in an adult who received the AZD1222 COVID-19 vaccine. Written as DNA, the CDR3 is TGCGCCATCCCGGGACTAGCGGGAGGGCCGGCCCGGCATGAGCAGTTCTTC. This sequence encodes CAIPGLAGGPARHEQFF.